This entry is about one T cell receptor (beta chain). Its antigen is undetermined. The CDR3 contains 20 residues. Per the germline V gene, CDR1 is LGHNA and CDR2 is YNFKEQ. V shed 4 bases and J 0 bases; nucleotides not matched to a gene: 15. Assay: immunoSEQ multiplex PCR; the TCRdb copy retains only in-frame clones and omits some. The sample has 55,000 to 70,000 clones, 91% seen once. This entry comes from a study of graft-versus-host responses after intestinal transplantation. Regarding the study as a whole: HvG clone declines early post-transplant were associated with peak circulating GvH levels.

This clonotype originated in a human patient who received an intestinal transplant, so some T cells may come from the graft donor. The starting material was PBMCs, obtained roughly 120 days after intestinal transplantation. This rearrangement joins TRBV4-2 to TRBJ2-1; 10 bases fit TRBD2. CDR3 sequence reads: CASSRGAVVAGGTSYNEQFF. CDR3 nucleotide sequence: TGTGCCAGCAGCCGGGGCGCAGTGGTAGCGGGAGGTACCTCCTACAATGAGCAGTTCTTC.